The entry below describes one T cell receptor beta chain. The target antigen is unknown. This sample stems from a study of CD8+CD57+ T cells in acquired aplastic anemia. Study in general: Sorted cells (CD4+ and CD8+) yielded DNA amounts that averaged roughly 3.2 ug. CD4+ cell libraries from healthy donors averaged about 10.8 million reads. Study-level findings and limits: Both patients and controls carried the same twenty-nine CD8+ CDR3 sequences. Controls did not differ significantly from patients in CD8+ Simpson's diversity.

Genomic DNA acted as the template from which TCR beta VDJ combination and CDR3 sequence profiling were carried out. One entry per CDR3 protein results from TCRdb running MiXCR on the reads. Counted here are around 200,000 distinct CDR3 sequences, approximately 57% occurring once; the ten biggest clones make up approximately 32%. Between the trimmed V and J ends, which lost 5 bases and 10 bases, there was a span of 11 bases. CDR3 length: 11 residues. The sample consisted of sorted CD4+, CD8+, or CD8+CD57+ T cells (not recorded which) from PBMCs. The clonotype originates from a human donor in good health. The genes are TRBV12-3 or TRBV12-4 and TRBJ1-1; D gene unclear. DNA for the CDR3: TGTGCCAGCAGTGCTGAGGATTCAGCTTTCTTT. Its protein is CASSAEDSAFF.